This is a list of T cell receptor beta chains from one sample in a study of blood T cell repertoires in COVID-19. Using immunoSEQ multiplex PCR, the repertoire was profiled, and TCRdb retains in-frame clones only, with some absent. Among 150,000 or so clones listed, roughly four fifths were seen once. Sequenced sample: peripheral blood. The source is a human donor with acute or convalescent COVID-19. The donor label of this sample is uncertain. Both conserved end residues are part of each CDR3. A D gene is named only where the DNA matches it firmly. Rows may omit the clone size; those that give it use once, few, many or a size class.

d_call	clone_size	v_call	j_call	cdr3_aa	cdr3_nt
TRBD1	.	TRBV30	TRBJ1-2	CADSPQGAFGYTF	TGTGCCGATTCCCCCCAGGGGGCATTTGGCTACACCTTC
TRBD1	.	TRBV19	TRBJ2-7	CASSSPGQGGSYEQYF	TGTGCCAGTAGTTCGCCGGGACAGGGTGGATCCTACGAGCAGTACTTC
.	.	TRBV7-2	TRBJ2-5	CASSLARTSETQYF	TGTGCCAGCAGCTTGGCCCGGACATCCGAGACCCAGTACTTC
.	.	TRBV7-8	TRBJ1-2	CASSLAASGGDYGYTF	TGTGCCAGCAGCTTAGCAGCCTCCGGGGGTGACTATGGCTACACCTTC
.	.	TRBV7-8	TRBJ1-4	CASSLVRAGMEKLFF	TGTGCCAGCAGCTTAGTAAGGGCGGGAATGGAAAAACTGTTTTTT
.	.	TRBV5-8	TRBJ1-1	CASSLGYRSEAFF	TGTGCCAGCAGCTTGGGGTATAGATCTGAAGCTTTCTTT
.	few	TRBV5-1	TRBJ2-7	CASSFSGISYYEQYF	TGCGCCAGCAGCTTCTCGGGAATCAGCTACTACGAGCAGTACTTC
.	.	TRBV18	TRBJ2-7	CASSPLEVGYEQYF	TGTGCCAGCTCACCACTGGAGGTCGGCTACGAGCAGTACTTC
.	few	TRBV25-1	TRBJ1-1	CASRGRDMNTEAFF	TGTGCCAGCAGGGGCAGGGACATGAACACTGAAGCTTTCTTT
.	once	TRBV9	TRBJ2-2	CASSVAAGKTGELFF	TGTGCCAGCAGCGTAGCGGCGGGGAAGACCGGGGAGCTGTTTTTT
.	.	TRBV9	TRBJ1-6	CASSVGVAGAGDNSPLHF	TGTGCCAGCAGCGTAGGGGTTGCGGGGGCAGGGGATAATTCACCCCTCCACTTT
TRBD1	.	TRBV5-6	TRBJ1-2	CASRRTGEGFVLGYTF	TGTGCCAGCAGGAGGACAGGGGAGGGCTTTGTTCTCGGCTACACCTTC
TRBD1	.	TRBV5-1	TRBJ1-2	CASRTGGNYGYTF	TGCGCCAGTCGGACAGGGGGGAACTATGGCTACACCTTC
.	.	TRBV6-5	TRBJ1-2	CASSSLDSYYGYTF	TGTGCCAGCAGTTCCCTCGACAGCTACTATGGCTACACCTTC
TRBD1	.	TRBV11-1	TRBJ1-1	CASSLVRTGDEAFF	TGTGCCAGCAGCTTAGTCAGGACAGGGGATGAAGCTTTCTTT
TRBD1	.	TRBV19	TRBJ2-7	CASSVRGQGLNEQYF	TGTGCCAGTAGTGTTAGAGGACAGGGGCTCAACGAGCAGTACTTC
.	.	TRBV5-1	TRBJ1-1	CASEGTGRNTEAFF	TGCGCCAGCGAGGGTACAGGGAGGAACACTGAAGCTTTCTTT
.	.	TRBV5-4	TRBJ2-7	CASSPMTGANLYEQYF	TGTGCCAGCAGCCCCATGACAGGAGCCAATCTCTACGAGCAGTACTTC
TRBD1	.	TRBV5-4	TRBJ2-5	CASSSGTDQETQYF	TGTGCCAGCAGCTCCGGGACAGATCAAGAGACCCAGTACTTC
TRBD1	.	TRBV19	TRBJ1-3	CASSMGQPTFSGNTIYF	TGTGCCAGTAGTATGGGACAGCCAACTTTCTCTGGAAACACCATATATTTT
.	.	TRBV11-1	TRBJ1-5	CASSRTENQPQHF	TGTGCCAGCAGCCGGACAGAGAATCAGCCCCAGCATTTT
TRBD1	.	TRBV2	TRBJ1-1	CASSLAGGLSEAFF	TGTGCCAGCAGTTTGGCAGGGGGCCTCTCTGAAGCTTTCTTT
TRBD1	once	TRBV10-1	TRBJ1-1	CASKRDSNTEAFF	TGCGCCAGCAAAAGGGACAGCAACACTGAAGCTTTCTTT
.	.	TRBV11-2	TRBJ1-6	CASSLEPGAHSPLHF	TGTGCCAGCAGCTTAGAGCCCGGTGCCCATTCACCCCTCCACTTT
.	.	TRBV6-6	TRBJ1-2	CASHLTGQPNYGYTF	TGTGCCAGCCACCTAACTGGACAGCCTAACTATGGCTACACCTTC
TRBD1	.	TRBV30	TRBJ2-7	CACLSGQGAVTYEQYF	TGTGCCTGCCTTTCCGGACAGGGGGCTGTTACCTACGAGCAGTACTTC
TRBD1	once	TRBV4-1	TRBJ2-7	CASSQGQGIFYEQYF	TGCGCCAGCAGCCAGGGACAGGGGATATTCTACGAGCAGTACTTC
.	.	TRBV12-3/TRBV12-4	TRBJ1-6	CASSSDNSPLHF	TGTGCCAGCAGTTCCGATAATTCACCCCTCCACTTT
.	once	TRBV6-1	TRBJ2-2	CASSEGRAGRGGELFF	TGTGCCAGCAGTGAAGGGAGGGCAGGCCGAGGCGGGGAGCTGTTTTTT
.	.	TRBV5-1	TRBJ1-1	CASSLGTVNTEAFF	TGCGCCAGCAGCTTGGGGACAGTGAACACTGAAGCTTTCTTT
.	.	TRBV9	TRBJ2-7	CASSPAGSTIWEQYF	TGTGCCAGCAGCCCAGCGGGCTCTACCATTTGGGAGCAGTACTTC
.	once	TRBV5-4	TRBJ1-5	CASSRGLSNQPQHF	TGTGCCAGCAGCAGGGGTCTGAGCAATCAGCCCCAGCATTTT
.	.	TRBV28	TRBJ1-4	CASRDIATNEKLFF	TGTGCCAGCAGAGACATTGCAACTAATGAAAAACTGTTTTTT
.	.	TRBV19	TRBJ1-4	CASSIGRDTEKLFF	TGTGCCAGTAGTATTGGTCGGGACACGGAAAAACTGTTTTTT
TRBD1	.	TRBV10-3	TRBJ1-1	CAIRGQGTEAFF	TGTGCCATCAGAGGACAGGGGACTGAAGCTTTCTTT
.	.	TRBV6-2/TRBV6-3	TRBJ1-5	CASSYSIGRGDSNQPQHF	TGTGCCAGCAGTTACTCGATCGGCAGGGGTGATAGCAATCAGCCCCAGCATTTT
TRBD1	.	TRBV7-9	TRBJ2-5	CASSPGTGDQETQYF	TGTGCCAGCAGTCCCGGGACAGGGGATCAAGAGACCCAGTACTTC
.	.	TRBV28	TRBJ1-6	CASSRQVGGSPLHF	TGTGCCAGCAGCCGACAGGTAGGAGGTTCACCCCTCCACTTT
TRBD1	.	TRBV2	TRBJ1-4	CASSPQGASNEKLFF	TGTGCCAGCAGTCCACAGGGGGCTTCTAATGAAAAACTGTTTTTT
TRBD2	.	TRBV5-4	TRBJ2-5	CASSPGGAGSQETQYF	TGTGCCAGCAGCCCGGGGGGGGCAGGGTCTCAAGAGACCCAGTACTTC
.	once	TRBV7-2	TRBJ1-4	CASSSAGNEKLFF	TGTGCCAGCAGCTCGGCGGGTAATGAAAAACTGTTTTTT
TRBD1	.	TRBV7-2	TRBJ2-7	CASSSQGTGIYEQYF	TGTGCCAGCAGCAGCCAAGGGACAGGGATCTACGAGCAGTACTTC
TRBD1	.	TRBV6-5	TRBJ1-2	CASSLDRARGYTF	TGTGCCAGCAGTCTAGACAGGGCTCGGGGCTACACCTTC
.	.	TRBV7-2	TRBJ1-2	CASSFQRTGGYTF	TGTGCCAGCAGCTTTCAACGGACGGGAGGCTACACCTTC
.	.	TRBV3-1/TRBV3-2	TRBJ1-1	CASMGRGSNTEAFF	TGTGCCAGCATGGGAAGGGGCTCGAACACTGAAGCTTTCTTT
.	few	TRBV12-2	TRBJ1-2	CASRFPKQSYGYTF	TGTGCAAGTCGCTTCCCCAAACAGTCCTATGGCTACACCTTC
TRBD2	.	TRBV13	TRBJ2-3	CASSRLAGADTQYF	TGTGCCAGCAGCCGCCTAGCGGGGGCAGATACGCAGTATTTT
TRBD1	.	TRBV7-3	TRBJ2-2	CASSLKTGGTGELFF	TGTGCCAGCAGCTTAAAGACAGGGGGCACCGGGGAGCTGTTTTTT
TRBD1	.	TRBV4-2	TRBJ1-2	CASSQVADRLSYGYTF	TGTGCCAGCAGCCAAGTCGCGGACAGGTTATCCTATGGCTACACCTTC
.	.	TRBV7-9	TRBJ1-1	CASRIDKMNTEAFF	TGTGCCAGCAGAATAGACAAAATGAACACTGAAGCTTTCTTT